The present T cell receptor (beta chain) was sequenced within a study of post-analysis software for immune sequencing data. Study-level findings and limits: TRBV5-6, TRBV5-1 and TRBV20-1 were among roughly five TRBV segments more frequent in patients than controls. Controls' normalized Chao1 diversity significantly exceeded that of multiple sclerosis patients.

Libraries were made from TCR beta cDNA, and they carried unique molecular identifiers. TCRdb re-derived calls from the PCR reads in MiXCR, one entry per CDR3 protein. The sample consists of roughly 430,000 distinct CDR3 sequences, approximately 42% of them appearing once. The CDR3 runs to 15 residues. V was trimmed by 0 bases and J by 10 bases, leaving 16 bases between them. Germline V gene data show CDR1 as LGHNA and CDR2 as YSLEER. Many counts were recorded for this clonotype. Its antigen remains unidentified. Specimen: blood. This TCR was recovered from a girl aged 2 to 9 with multiple sclerosis. The chain joins TRBV4-3 to TRBJ2-1; TRBD1 might be the D (6 bases). The CDR3 region has the DNA TGCGCCAGCAGCCAAGATGGGGTGCGACAGGTGGAGCAGTTCTTC. Protein sequence: CASSQDGVRQVEQFF.